The clone carrying this TCR beta chain was found many times. Construction of the TCR beta libraries employed iRepertoire HTBI primers in conjunction with Arm-PCR of CDR3 regions. TCRdb redid the calling of the multiplex PCR reads with MiXCR, one entry per CDR3 protein. The sample holds some 560,000 distinct CDR3 sequences, roughly a sixth seen once. The sample originates from a study of regulatory T cells in long-lasting Graves disease. For the study at large: Prior antithyroid drug treatment in newly diagnosed Graves' patients lasted under 3 months.

Looked up from germline, CDR1 is MNHEY and CDR2 is SMNVEV (reference sequence). This CDR3 comprises 14 residues. The trim removed 5 bases at V and 4 bases at J, leaving 6 bases unmatched. Time point meaning: newly diagnosed GD, antithyroid drugs for less than 3 months. Making the TCR library involved RNA that had been extracted from PBMCs. It was American Thyroid Association guidelines that determined Graves' disease diagnosis. This sample was also put to use in a study of T cells in Graves' hyperthyroidism and ophthalmopathy. In that study: Most expanded thyroid clonotypes above 0.001 also appeared in blood.

This sample comprised peripheral blood mononuclear cells (PBMCs), obtained at new diagnosis, from a patient treated with antithyroid drugs. The receptor was isolated from a middle-aged woman with Graves disease. The rearrangement links TRBV27 to TRBJ1-1; 8 bases agree with TRBD1. This CDR3 is CASSPTGVGTEAFF. CDR3 DNA sequence: TGTGCCAGCAGTCCGACAGGGGTCGGCACTGAAGCTTTCTTT.